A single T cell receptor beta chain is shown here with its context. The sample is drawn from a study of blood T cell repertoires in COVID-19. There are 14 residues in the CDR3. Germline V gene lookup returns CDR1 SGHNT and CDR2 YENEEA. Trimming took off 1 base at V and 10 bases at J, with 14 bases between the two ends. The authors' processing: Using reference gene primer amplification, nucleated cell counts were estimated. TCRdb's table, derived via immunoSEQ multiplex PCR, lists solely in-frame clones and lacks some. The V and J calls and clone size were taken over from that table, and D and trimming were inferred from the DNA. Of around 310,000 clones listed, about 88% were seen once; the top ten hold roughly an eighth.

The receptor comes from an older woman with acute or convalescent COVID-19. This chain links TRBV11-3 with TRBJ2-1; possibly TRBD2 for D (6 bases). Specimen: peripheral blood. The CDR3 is CASSLARGSREQFF. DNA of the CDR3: TGTGCCAGCAGCTTAGCACGGGGGTCTAGGGAGCAGTTCTTC.